The present entry profiles one TCR beta chain with its context. The data were obtained in a study of shared T cell receptors in the human thymus. Data came from immunoSEQ multiplex PCR; TCRdb stores just in-frame clones and leaves some out. This table has approximately 730,000 clones, approximately 85% appearing once. V lost 1 base and J lost 7, with 8 bases in between. Germline-derived CDR1 and CDR2 are MDHEN and SYDVKM. The CDR3 length is 12 residues. The data were also submitted as part of a second study, on human thymus T cells. From that report: The thymus tissue came from resections taken during corrective heart surgery. Related research reported highly overlapping thymic repertoires among unrelated individuals.

The sequencing input was thymocytes. The rearrangement uses TRBV28 and TRBJ2-7; a weak D match, TRBD1 (6 bases). The TCR was taken from a girl under three years old with a congenital heart defect. The CDR3 spells CASSLYGTEQYF. Written as DNA, the CDR3 is TGTGCCAGCAGTTTATACGGGACAGAGCAGTACTTC.